The 29 T cell receptor beta chains below all came from one sample that was sequenced in a study of blood T cell repertoires in COVID-19. Profiling relied on immunoSEQ multiplex PCR, and the TCRdb table lists in-frame clones only, not all of them. The sample includes 150,000 to 200,000 clones, about 90% of them seen just once. Specimen: PBMCs or T cells enriched from blood (not recorded which). These receptors originate from a woman in her forties or fifties who had recovered from COVID-19.

A remark on this clone: The junction and the germline gene differ at one end; a read error may be behind it. CDR3 amino acids: CASLPDSLYGYTF. The CDR3 DNA reads TGTGCCAGCTTACCAGACAGCCTCTATGGCTACACCTTC. The chain has TRBV18 and TRBJ1-2; the D gene is possibly TRBD1 (5 bases). The CDR3 length is 13 residues. The germline gives CDR1 KGHSH, CDR2 LQKENI.

V is TRBV7-9 and J is TRBJ2-3, with TRBD2 identical over 10 bases. CDR1 SEHNR and CDR2 FQNEAQ come from the germline V gene (reference sequence). This CDR3 has 17 amino acids. V shed 0 bases, J shed 2 bases, and the junction held 5 bases outside the gene matches. In nucleotides, the CDR3 is TGTGCCAGCAGCTTAGCGGCAACTAGCGGGGTCACAGATACGCAGTATTTT. It encodes CASSLAATSGVTDTQYF.

V and J are TRBV30 and TRBJ1-1, with D unresolved. The ends were cut back, 4 bases at V and 6 bases at J, with 15 bases in the middle. The V gene's germline CDR1 is GTSNPN and CDR2 SVGIG (reference sequence). CDR3 length: 13 amino acids. Here the CDR3 DNA reads TGTGCCTGGAACAAGCGCGGGATGGCTGAAGCTTTCTTT. Encoded protein: CAWNKRGMAEAFF.

The rearrangement links TRBV6-5 to TRBJ1-5; D remains ambiguous. Germline V lookup: CDR1 MNHEY, CDR2 SVGAGI. V was clipped by 6 bases and J by 2 bases, with 14 bases between them. The CDR3 covers 15 residues. This chain's CDR3 is CASSGAEIGNQPQHF. The CDR3, as DNA: TGTGCCAGCAGCGGAGCTGAAATAGGCAATCAGCCCCAGCATTTT.

The rearrangement links TRBV5-4 to TRBJ1-3, with TRBD1 matching 7 bases. This CDR3 region has 16 residues. Germline loops: CDR1 SGHNT, CDR2 YYREEE (reference sequence). Losses at the gene ends were 4 bases for V and 0 bases for J; bases not matched to a gene: 7. CDR3 in DNA: TGTGCCAGCAGCCGGGGACAGTTGGGCTCTGGAAACACCATATATTTT. It is translated as CASSRGQLGSGNTIYF.

The gene calls are TRBV15 and TRBJ2-3, with D perhaps TRBD2 (6 bases). Per germline, CDR1 LNHNV and CDR2 YYDKDF (reference sequence). The CDR3 sequence is 17 residues long. V lost 2 bases and J lost 1, with 16 bases in between. CDR3 sequence: CATSRPTYVAGTDTQYF. The CDR3 DNA reads as TGTGCCACCAGCAGACCGACATATGTAGCGGGCACAGATACGCAGTATTTT.

The CDR3 spells CAWNPLTKGGRETQYF. The CDR3 nucleotides read TGTGCCTGGAACCCCCTGACGAAAGGGGGCCGCGAGACCCAGTACTTC. The chain joins TRBV30 to TRBJ2-5; 7 bases agree with TRBD1. With V trimmed by 4 bases and J by 5 bases, 16 bases remained unmatched. Germline V gene lookup returns CDR1 GTSNPN and CDR2 SVGIG (reference sequence). The CDR3 covers 16 residues.

This chain uses TRBV5-6 with TRBJ1-4; D remains unclear. The CDR3 runs to 12 residues. Germline CDR1 is SGHDT and CDR2 is YYEEEE. Trimming removed 2 bases from V and 8 bases from J, with 7 bases in between. The DNA of the CDR3 is TGTGCCAGCAGCTTTATCTCGGAAAAACTGTTTTTT. Residues: CASSFISEKLFF. The variable domain in full, with the rest retrieved from reference TRBV5-6 and TRBJ1-4, is DAGVTQSPTHLIKTRGQQVTLRCSPKSGHDTVSWYQQALGQGPQFIFQYYEEEERQRGNFPDRFSGHQFPNYSSELNVNALLLGDSALYLCASSFISEKLFFGSGTQLSVL.

The rearrangement joins TRBV2 to TRBJ2-7; TRBD1 matches 8 bases. CDR1 and CDR2 from the germline V gene are SNHLY and FYNNEI. The CDR3 length is 18 residues. With 6 bases clipped from V and 0 bases from J, the junction kept 16 bases outside the gene matches. This CDR3 is CASRGDRMRPGSSYEQYF. The DNA of the CDR3 is TGTGCCAGCAGGGGGGACAGGATGCGGCCGGGGTCCTCCTACGAGCAGTACTTC.

This clone was seen a single time. The chain has TRBV5-5 and TRBJ1-2; D is undetermined. Germline V CDR1 and CDR2: SGHKS, YYEKEE (reference sequence). Between the trimmed V and J ends, which lost 0 bases and 4 bases, there was a span of 10 bases. The CDR3 contains 14 residues. The CDR3 bases are TGTGCCAGCAGCTTGGGGGGAGGGCTCTATGGCTACACCTTC. Translated, it gives CASSLGGGLYGYTF. The whole variable domain, remainder taken from reference TRBV5-5 and TRBJ1-2, is DAGVTQSPTHLIKTRGQQVTLRCSPISGHKSVSWYQQVLGQGPQFIFQYYEKEERGRGNFPDRFSARQFPNYSSELNVNALLLGDSALYLCASSLGGGLYGYTFGSGTRLTVV.

The rearrangement links TRBV28 to TRBJ2-7, with a possible D match to TRBD1 (5 bases). The V and J ends lost 10 bases and 2 bases respectively, with 15 bases between them. This CDR3 comprises 13 residues. Germline lookup yields CDR1 MDHEN and CDR2 SYDVKM. The CDR3 coding sequence is TGTGCCATAAATGGGGCGAGCCCCTACGAGCAGTACTTC. Its translation: CAINGASPYEQYF.

This rearrangement joins TRBV28 to TRBJ1-5, with 7 bases aligning to TRBD1. Unmatched junction bases numbered 5, after V lost 1 base and J lost 2 bases. Germline lookup yields CDR1 MDHEN and CDR2 SYDVKM. The CDR3 sequence is 16 residues long. CDR3: CASSLYRGLGNQPQHF. The CDR3, as DNA: TGTGCCAGCAGTTTATATAGGGGGCTCGGCAATCAGCCCCAGCATTTT.

The chain uses TRBV9 and TRBJ1-6, with 7 bases lining up with TRBD1. In germline, CDR1 is SGDLS, CDR2 YYNGEE. The V and J ends lost 3 bases and 9 bases, in that order; junction bases with no gene match: 9. This CDR3 contains 15 residues. The CDR3: CASSDSGQASSPLHF. As DNA, the CDR3 is TGTGCCAGCAGCGATTCAGGACAGGCAAGTTCACCCCTCCACTTT.

There are a few counts of this clone. The V and J genes are TRBV18 and TRBJ1-2, with 9 bases identical to TRBD1. CDR1 is KGHSH, CDR2 LQKENI, per germline. The length of the CDR3 is 15 residues. Trimming at V came to 1 base and at J to 3 bases, leaving 3 bases not matched to a gene. The DNA for the CDR3 is TGTGCCAGCTCACCACTAAGACAGGGGGACTATGGCTACACCTTC. Translation: CASSPLRQGDYGYTF. Combining the CDR3 with reference TRBV18 and TRBJ1-2 gives the whole variable domain NAGVMQNPRHLVRRRGQEARLRCSPMKGHSHVYWYRQLPEEGLKFMVYLQKENIIDESGMPKERFSAEFPKEGPSILRIQQVVRGDSAAYFCASSPLRQGDYGYTFGSGTRLTVV.

The rearrangement links TRBV19 to TRBJ2-7; D might be TRBD2 (5 bases). The ends were cut back, 7 bases at V and 2 bases at J, with 15 bases in the middle. CDR1 and CDR2 from the germline V gene are LNHDA and SQIVND (reference sequence). The CDR3 is 14 residues long. CDR3 in amino acids: CASTGGRIPYEQYF. The CDR3 nucleotides are TGTGCCAGTACCGGAGGACGGATCCCCTACGAGCAGTACTTC.

This chain links TRBV7-2 with TRBJ1-5; D remains unclear. CDR3 length: 14 amino acids. Per germline, CDR1 SGHTA and CDR2 FQGNSA. Deletions cut 5 bases from V and 5 bases from J, with 13 bases between. CDR3: CASSLQPLYQPQHF. CDR3 sequence (DNA): TGTGCCAGCAGCCTACAGCCTCTGTATCAGCCCCAGCATTTT.

This clone came up a few times. The junction departs from the called germline gene at one end, perhaps through a read error. This rearrangement joins TRBV6-6 to TRBJ1-2, with a tentative D call TRBD1 (6 bases). The V gene's germline CDR1 is MNHNY and CDR2 SVGAGI (reference sequence). This CDR3 contains 11 residues. As DNA, the CDR3 is TGTGCCAGCAGTTACTCGGACAGATCAGTCTTC. It codes for CASSYSDRSVF.

This clone was seen once. The genes are TRBV7-9 and TRBJ2-1; D gene uncertain. The CDR3 is made up of 12 amino acids. V lost 2 bases, J lost 7 bases, and 6 bases lay in between. The germline V gene encodes CDR1 SEHNR and CDR2 FQNEAQ (reference sequence). The CDR3 loop reads CASSLQANEQFF. The CDR3 bases are TGTGCCAGCAGCTTACAGGCAAATGAGCAGTTCTTC.

This clone was counted a few times. Here the CDR3 DNA reads TGCGCCAGCAGCACAGACAGGGATGGCTACACCTTC. Translated: CASSTDRDGYTF. The J gene is TRBJ1-2, the V gene TRBV5-1; 7 bases map to TRBD1. Germline values: CDR1 SGHRS, CDR2 YFSETQ. This CDR3 is built from 12 residues. Trimming at V came to 4 bases and at J to 6 bases, leaving 3 bases not matched to a gene.

This clone has a handful of counts. The chain uses TRBV5-4 and TRBJ1-2; D is possibly TRBD1 (6 bases). Germline-derived CDR1 and CDR2 are SGHNT and YYREEE (reference sequence). CDR3 size: 15 residues. Trimming removed 0 bases at V and 2 bases at J, with 11 bases between. This chain's CDR3 is CASSLVGTKNYGYTF. CDR3 nucleotides: TGTGCCAGCAGCTTGGTGGGGACAAAGAACTATGGCTACACCTTC.

The chain recombines TRBV27 with TRBJ2-1; 7 bases line up with TRBD2. V lost 6 bases and J lost 4; bases outside the gene matches: 12. This CDR3 has 16 amino acids. Germline V gene lookup returns CDR1 MNHEY and CDR2 SMNVEV (reference sequence). Here the CDR3 reads CASRGLREGIYNEQFF. CDR3 DNA sequence: TGTGCCAGCAGGGGGTTGAGGGAGGGGATTTACAATGAGCAGTTCTTC.

The chain couples TRBV19 to TRBJ1-5; 7 bases fit TRBD1. J gave up 7 bases and V 6 bases, and 12 bases lay outside the gene matches. The germline V gene has CDR1 LNHDA and CDR2 SQIVND (reference sequence). The length of the CDR3 is 15 residues. Written as DNA, the CDR3 is TGTGCCAGTAGGGTCCGGGACAGCTTTAGCCAGCCCCAGCATTTT. Residues: CASRVRDSFSQPQHF.

The CDR3 nucleotides are TGTGCCAGCAGCTTAGATGGGACGGAGGGAGGCGTCGGCTACACCTTC. It yields the protein CASSLDGTEGGVGYTF. The chain carries TRBV7-2 and TRBJ1-2; weak D call: TRBD1 (5 bases). The CDR3 is 16 residues long. V lost 1 base and J 8 bases, leaving 20 bases between the germline ends. Germline CDR1 reads SGHTA; CDR2 reads FQGNSA.

This chain links TRBV6-1 with TRBJ2-1; 8 bases are shared with TRBD2. This CDR3 spans 14 amino acids. The germline V gene has CDR1 MNHNS and CDR2 SASEGT. Unmatched junction bases numbered 5, after V lost 1 base and J lost 9 bases. This chain's CDR3 is CASSEEGLVGEQFF. As DNA, the CDR3 is TGTGCCAGCAGTGAAGAGGGACTAGTTGGTGAGCAGTTCTTC.

This chain connects TRBV11-1 to TRBJ1-2, with D perhaps matching TRBD1 (6 bases). The CDR3 runs to 13 residues. Per germline, CDR1 SGHAT and CDR2 FQDESV (reference sequence). V was shortened by 5 bases and J by 5 bases, with 12 bases between the two germline ends. The CDR3 spells CASSRTALYGYTF. The CDR3 region has the DNA TGTGCCAGCAGCCGGACAGCTCTATATGGCTACACCTTC.

The chain recombines TRBV16 with TRBJ1-2; no clear D gene. Germline lookup yields CDR1 KGHSY and CDR2 FQNENV. The CDR3 covers 15 residues. The V end lost 0 bases, the J end lost 1 base, and 9 bases lay between the germline ends. CDR3 protein: CASSQSPIINYGYTF. DNA for the CDR3: TGTGCCAGCAGCCAATCGCCTATTATTAACTATGGCTACACCTTC.

The genes are TRBV28 and TRBJ1-5; TRBD1 might be the D (6 bases). The V end lost 6 bases, the J end lost 6 bases, and 15 bases lay between the germline ends. The CDR3 loop spans 14 amino acids. Per the germline V gene, CDR1 is MDHEN and CDR2 is SYDVKM. The DNA for the CDR3 is TGTGCCAGCAGCCGAACAGGGTCGCCTCAGCCCCAGCATTTT. Its translation is CASSRTGSPQPQHF.

The rearrangement links TRBV7-9 to TRBJ2-3; 11 bases agree with TRBD2. This CDR3 has 18 residues. CDR1 is SEHNR, CDR2 FQNEAQ, per germline (reference sequence). J gave up 2 bases and V 1 base, and 8 bases lay outside the gene matches. This CDR3 reads CASSLVTSGTPITDTQYF. The CDR3 DNA sequence: TGTGCCAGCAGCTTAGTGACTAGCGGGACCCCGATCACAGATACGCAGTATTTT.

The rearrangement joins TRBV7-9 to TRBJ1-1, with 8 bases that match TRBD1. The CDR3 covers 17 residues. With 2 bases clipped from V and 1 base from J, the junction kept 9 bases outside the gene matches. Germline V CDR1 and CDR2: SEHNR, FQNEAQ (reference sequence). The CDR3 region is CASSLIGQGLWNTEAFF. The CDR3 region has the DNA TGTGCCAGCAGCTTAATCGGACAGGGCCTTTGGAACACTGAAGCTTTCTTT.